This TCR beta chain was recorded in a study of shared clonotypes between healthy human individuals. Splitting of CD4+ cells produced CD45RA+ naive and CD45RA-negative memory subsets. A remark on this clone: What it binds is not known.

Study findings and constraints: Around 5% was the fraction of naive CD4 clonotypes found shared across several donors.

Looked up from germline, CDR1 is SGHVS and CDR2 is FQNEAQ. The CDR3 totals 13 residues. Trimming cost V 5 bases and J 4 bases, with 11 bases left between them. Profiling relied on immunoSEQ multiplex PCR, and the TCRdb table lists in-frame clones only, not all of them. The sample has fewer than 1.8 million clones, 98% seen once. The genes are TRBV7-8 and TRBJ2-5; TRBD1 might be the D (5 bases). Sequenced sample: naive CD4+ T cells sorted from blood. Noted subset: CD45RA+ positively selected. The TCR comes from a man under 40 in good health. The CDR3 is CASSNDRPETQYF. The DNA for the CDR3 is TGTGCCAGCAGCAATGACAGACCAGAGACCCAGTACTTC. Looking up the rest from reference TRBV7-8 and TRBJ2-5 gives the full variable domain: GAGVSQSPRYKVAKRGQDVALRCDPISGHVSLFWYQQALGQGPEFLTYFQNEAQLDKSGLPSDRFFAERPEGSVSTLKIQRTQQEDSAVYLCASSNDRPETQYFGPGTRLLVL.